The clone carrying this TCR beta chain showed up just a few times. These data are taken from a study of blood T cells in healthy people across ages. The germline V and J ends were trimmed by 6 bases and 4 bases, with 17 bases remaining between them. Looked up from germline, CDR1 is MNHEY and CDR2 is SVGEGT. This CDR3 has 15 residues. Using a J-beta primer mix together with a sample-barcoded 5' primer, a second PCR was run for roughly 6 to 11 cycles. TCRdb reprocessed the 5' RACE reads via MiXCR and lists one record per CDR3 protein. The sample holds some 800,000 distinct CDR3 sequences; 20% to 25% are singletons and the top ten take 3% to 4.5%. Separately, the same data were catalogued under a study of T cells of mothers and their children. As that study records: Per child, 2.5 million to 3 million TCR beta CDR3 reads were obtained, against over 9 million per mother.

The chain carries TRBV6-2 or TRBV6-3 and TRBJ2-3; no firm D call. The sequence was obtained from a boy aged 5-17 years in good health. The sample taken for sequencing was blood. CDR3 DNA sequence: TGTGCCAGCAGCAACCCCGATCGGTTTCCAGATACGCAGTATTTT. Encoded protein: CASSNPDRFPDTQYF.